A single sample is the source of the 12 T cell receptor beta chains below, sequenced in a study of shared clonotypes between healthy human individuals. The table came from immunoSEQ multiplex PCR; TCRdb's copy has only in-frame clones and leaves some out. The sample has 600,000 to 750,000 clones, about two thirds seen once. The sample taken for sequencing was memory CD4+ T cells sorted from blood. Subset here: CD45RA-negative fraction. The receptors shown here come from a woman under 40 in good health.

About this clone: This same CDR3 is encoded by further DNA sequences in the sample. The chain joins TRBV5-1 to TRBJ2-3, with D maybe TRBD2 (6 bases). Germline V gene lookup returns CDR1 SGHRS and CDR2 YFSETQ. V lost 3 bases, J lost 2 bases, and 10 bases lay in between. This CDR3 region has 14 residues. CDR3 nucleotides: TGCGCCAGCAGCTCCGGACTATCCACAGATACGCAGTATTTT. This translates into CASSSGLSTDTQYF.

This clone has ten or more counts. The chain is built from TRBV7-7 and TRBJ1-1; 8 positions agree with TRBD1. The CDR3 covers 13 residues. Looked up from germline, CDR1 is SSHAT and CDR2 is FNYEAQ (reference sequence). V was clipped by 3 bases and J by 5 bases; unmatched bases: 2. CDR3 amino acids: CASSLTGDTEAFF. CDR3 nucleotide sequence: TGTGCCAGCAGCTTGACAGGGGATACTGAAGCTTTCTTT. The full variable domain, with the rest looked up from reference TRBV7-7 and TRBJ1-1, is GAGVSQSPRYKVTKRGQDVTLRCDPISSHATLYWYQQALGQGPEFLTYFNYEAQPDKSGLPSDRFSAERPEGSISTLTIQRTEQRDSAMYRCASSLTGDTEAFFGQGTRLTVV.

The chain uses TRBV10-1 and TRBJ2-5, with TRBD1 matching 7 bases. This CDR3 region has 15 residues. Germline-derived CDR1 and CDR2 are WNHNN and SYGVQD (reference sequence). The ends lost 5 bases at V and 4 bases at J; junction bases unmatched: 10. The CDR3 DNA follows: TGCGCCAGCAGTAAGAACAGGGGAACGATAGAGACCCAGTACTTC. This encodes CASSKNRGTIETQYF.

This chain uses TRBV5-4 with TRBJ2-5; D possibly corresponds to TRBD2 (6 bases). V was clipped by 4 bases and J by 1 base, with 11 bases between them. Germline-derived CDR1 and CDR2 are SGHNT and YYREEE (reference sequence). This CDR3 is 14 amino acids long. The CDR3 loop is CASSPTGGQETQYF. CDR3 DNA sequence: TGTGCCAGCAGCCCGACCGGGGGCCAAGAGACCCAGTACTTC.

CDR3 in DNA: TGCGCCAGCAGCGCCCCGGGACAGGGGGTTTATAGCAATCAGCCCCAGCATTTT. Amino acid sequence: CASSAPGQGVYSNQPQHF. This chain links TRBV4-1 with TRBJ1-5; the match to TRBD1 covers 11 bases. This CDR3 has 18 amino acids. The V and J ends lost 5 bases and 0 bases, in that order; junction bases with no gene match: 9. The germline gives CDR1 MGHRA, CDR2 YSYEKL.

The CDR3 loop is CASRLALGTDTQYF. The CDR3 DNA sequence: TGTGCCAGCAGACTAGCTTTGGGCACAGATACGCAGTATTTT. The V gene is TRBV6-6, the J gene TRBJ2-3; D is perhaps TRBD2 (6 bases). V lost 6 bases and J 1 base, leaving 11 bases between the germline ends. CDR1 is MNHNY and CDR2 is SVGAGI in the germline V gene (reference sequence). The CDR3 has 14 amino acids.

This clone appeared a few times. The chain links TRBV19 to TRBJ1-5; D gene ambiguous. The V gene lost 7 bases and the J gene lost 0 bases, with 16 bases spanning the gap. This CDR3 region has 16 residues. Germline CDR1 and CDR2: LNHDA and SQIVND (reference sequence). CDR3 region: CASTPSGGFSNQPQHF. Written as DNA, the CDR3 is TGTGCCAGTACCCCATCCGGAGGCTTTAGCAATCAGCCCCAGCATTTT.

This chain connects TRBV7-9 to TRBJ2-3; 8 nucleotides agree with TRBD1. The CDR3 has 17 amino acids. The junction had 6 bases not matched to a gene; V was cut back by 1 base and J by 0 bases. Per the germline V gene, CDR1 is SEHNR and CDR2 is FQNEAQ (reference sequence). The CDR3 DNA follows: TGTGCCAGCAGCTTAGGTCCCAGGGGGCCGAGCACAGATACGCAGTATTTT. Protein sequence: CASSLGPRGPSTDTQYF.

This chain joins TRBV6-1 and TRBJ2-7, with D possibly matching TRBD2 (6 bases). This CDR3 is 15 amino acids long. The V gene's germline CDR1 is MNHNS and CDR2 SASEGT. Trimming left V 0 bases short and J 0 bases short, with 9 bases between. This CDR3 is CASSEANGSSYEQYF. The CDR3 DNA is TGTGCCAGCAGTGAAGCCAACGGGAGCTCCTACGAGCAGTACTTC.

V usage is TRBV28 and J usage is TRBJ2-7; D tentatively fits TRBD1 or TRBD2 (6 bases each). V lost 6 bases to trimming and J lost 2 bases, with 20 bases between them. The germline V gene has CDR1 MDHEN and CDR2 SYDVKM. CDR3 length: 16 amino acids. CDR3 DNA: TGTGCCAGCAGCCCCCCCCGGGGGCAGGGCCCCTACGAGCAGTACTTC. Residues: CASSPPRGQGPYEQYF.

The J gene is TRBJ1-1, the V gene TRBV11-2, with 8 bases identical to TRBD1. J was trimmed by 7 bases and V by 4 bases; bases with no gene match: 5. There are 13 residues in the CDR3. Germline CDR1 SGHAT, CDR2 FQNNGV. CDR3 nucleotide sequence: TGTGCCAGCAGCTCGTACGACAGGGGTGAAGCTTTCTTT. It encodes CASSSYDRGEAFF.

This chain uses TRBV25-1 with TRBJ2-7; 7 nucleotides match TRBD1. The CDR3 sequence is 15 residues long. Trimming took 2 bases from V and 1 from J; bases not matched to a gene: 5. In germline, CDR1 is MGHDK, CDR2 SYGVNS. The CDR3 nucleotides are TGTGCCAGCAGTGAAAAGGGACAGCCTTCCTACGAGCAGTACTTC. Its translation is CASSEKGQPSYEQYF.